What follows is one T cell receptor beta chain and its context. These data originate in a study of cytomegalovirus exposure and HLA in healthy donors. The CDR3 is made up of 18 amino acids. The germline V gene encodes CDR1 MGHRA and CDR2 YSYEKL. V lost 0 bases to trimming and J lost 0 bases, with 15 bases between them. A multiplex PCR was run with 60 Vbeta primers and 13 Jbeta primers. Sequencing used immunoSEQ multiplex PCR; TCRdb keeps in-frame clones, though not all of them. The sample holds over 120,000 clones; approximately 78% are singletons and the top ten take around 2.4%. V is TRBV4-1 and J is TRBJ1-3; no clear D gene. This clonotype was sampled from a woman aged 18 to 35 in good health and CMV-seropositive. Sequenced material: PBMCs. The CDR3 region is CASSQDRETFLSGNTIYF. The CDR3 DNA reads as TGCGCCAGCAGCCAAGATCGGGAAACTTTCCTCTCTGGAAACACCATATATTTT.